The 3 T cell receptor beta chains in this list originate from one sample, sequenced in a study of blood T cell repertoires in COVID-19. TCRdb's table, derived via immunoSEQ multiplex PCR, lists solely in-frame clones and lacks some. This table has 49,000 or so clones, roughly 87% appearing once. Sequencing was performed on peripheral blood. These receptors were collected from a man aged 55 to 69 with active COVID-19.

A single count supports this clone. The chain uses TRBV5-5 and TRBJ1-2; the match to TRBD1 covers 7 bases. This CDR3 contains 15 residues. Germline trimming cut 4 bases from V and 5 bases from J; bases unmatched to any gene: 11. Germline CDR1 and CDR2: SGHKS and YYEKEE (reference sequence). The CDR3, as DNA: TGTGCCAGCAGCGACTTCGACAGGGTAGGGTATGGCTACACCTTC. This translates into CASSDFDRVGYGYTF.

V gene TRBV5-4 combines with J gene TRBJ2-5; TRBD1 agrees at 7 bases. The CDR3 runs to 15 residues. Germline-derived CDR1 and CDR2 are SGHNT and YYREEE (reference sequence). With 3 bases clipped from V and 1 base from J, the junction kept 6 bases outside the gene matches. The CDR3: CASSSGQRGQETQYF. DNA of the CDR3: TGTGCCAGCAGCTCGGGACAGCGAGGCCAAGAGACCCAGTACTTC.

V gene TRBV6-5 combines with J gene TRBJ2-5; 7 nucleotides agree with TRBD1. This CDR3 has 13 residues. With 7 bases clipped from V and 4 bases from J, the junction kept 6 bases outside the gene matches. CDR1 and CDR2 from the germline V gene are MNHEY and SVGAGI. The CDR3 DNA reads as TGTGCCAGCATCCGGGACAGAGGAGAGACCCAGTACTTC. Encoded protein: CASIRDRGETQYF.